This T cell receptor beta chain was sequenced for a study of early T cells in non-severe SARS-CoV-2 infection. The CDR3 contains 13 residues. CDR1 is DFQATT and CDR2 is SNEGSKA in the germline V gene (reference sequence). V was clipped by 5 bases and J by 0 bases, with 11 bases between them. Unique molecular identifiers were attached to individual cDNA molecules. One entry per CDR3 protein results from TCRdb running MiXCR on the 5' RACE reads. The data contain some 80,000 distinct CDR3 sequences, roughly a tenth of them singletons. This chain uses TRBV20-1 with TRBJ2-7; D is perhaps TRBD1 or TRBD2 (6 bases each). Specimen: whole blood, collected at baseline. The receptor was derived from an adult who was a healthcare worker with PCR-confirmed SARS-CoV-2 infection or an uninfected control (not recorded which). CDR3 sequence (DNA): TGCAGTGCTGGAGGGGGTGTCTCCTACGAGCAGTACTTC. Its translation: CSAGGGVSYEQYF.